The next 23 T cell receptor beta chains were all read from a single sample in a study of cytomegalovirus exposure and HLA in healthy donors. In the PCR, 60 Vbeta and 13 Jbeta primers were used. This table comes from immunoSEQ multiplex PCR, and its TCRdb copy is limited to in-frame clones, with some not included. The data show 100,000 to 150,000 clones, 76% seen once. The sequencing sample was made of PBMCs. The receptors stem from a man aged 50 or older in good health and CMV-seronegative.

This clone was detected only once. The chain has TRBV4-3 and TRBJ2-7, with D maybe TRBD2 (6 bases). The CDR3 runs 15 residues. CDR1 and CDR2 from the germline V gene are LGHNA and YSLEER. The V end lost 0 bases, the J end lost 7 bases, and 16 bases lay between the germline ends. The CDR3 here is CASSQDLKEGWEQYF. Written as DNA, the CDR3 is TGCGCCAGCAGCCAAGATCTGAAGGAGGGATGGGAGCAGTACTTC.

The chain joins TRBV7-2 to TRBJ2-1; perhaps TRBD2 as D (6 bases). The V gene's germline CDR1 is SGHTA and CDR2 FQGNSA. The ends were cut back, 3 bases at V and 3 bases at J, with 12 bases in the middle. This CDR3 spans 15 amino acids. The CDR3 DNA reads TGTGCCAGCAGCTTCAACCGGGACTTCTACAATGAGCAGTTCTTC. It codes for CASSFNRDFYNEQFF.

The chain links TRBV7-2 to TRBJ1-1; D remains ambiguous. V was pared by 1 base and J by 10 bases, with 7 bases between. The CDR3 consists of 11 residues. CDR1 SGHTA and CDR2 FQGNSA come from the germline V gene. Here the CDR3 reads CASSLVFGAFF. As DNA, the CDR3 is TGTGCCAGCAGCTTAGTCTTCGGAGCTTTCTTT.

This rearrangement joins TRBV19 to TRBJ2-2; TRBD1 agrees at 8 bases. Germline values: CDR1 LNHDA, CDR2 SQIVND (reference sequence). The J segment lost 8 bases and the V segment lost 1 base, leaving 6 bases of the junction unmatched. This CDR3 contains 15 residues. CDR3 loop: CASSIVQGARGELFF. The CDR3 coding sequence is TGTGCCAGTAGTATAGTTCAGGGGGCACGTGGGGAGCTGTTTTTT.

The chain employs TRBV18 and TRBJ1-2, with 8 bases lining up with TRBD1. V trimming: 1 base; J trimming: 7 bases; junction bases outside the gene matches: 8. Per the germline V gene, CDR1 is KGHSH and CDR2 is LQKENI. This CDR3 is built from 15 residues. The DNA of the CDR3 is TGTGCCAGCTCACCACTGGGGACAGGCGGAGCTGGCTACACCTTC. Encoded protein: CASSPLGTGGAGYTF.

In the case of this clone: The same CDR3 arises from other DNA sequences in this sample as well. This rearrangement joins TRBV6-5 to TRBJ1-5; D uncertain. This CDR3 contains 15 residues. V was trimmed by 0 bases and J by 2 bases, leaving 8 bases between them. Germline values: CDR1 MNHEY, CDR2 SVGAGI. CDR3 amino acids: CASSYSSGGNQPQHF. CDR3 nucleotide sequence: TGTGCCAGCAGTTACTCATCCGGAGGCAATCAGCCCCAGCATTTT.

This CDR3 reads CASSSRAQGGRETQYF. The CDR3 coding sequence is TGTGCCAGCAGCTCGAGGGCGCAGGGAGGGAGAGAGACCCAGTACTTC. The rearrangement uses TRBV5-4 and TRBJ2-5, with TRBD2 matching over 7 bases. After removal of 3 bases from V and 4 bases from J, the junction contained 12 bases not matched to a gene. This CDR3 comprises 16 residues. CDR1 is SGHNT, CDR2 YYREEE, per germline (reference sequence).

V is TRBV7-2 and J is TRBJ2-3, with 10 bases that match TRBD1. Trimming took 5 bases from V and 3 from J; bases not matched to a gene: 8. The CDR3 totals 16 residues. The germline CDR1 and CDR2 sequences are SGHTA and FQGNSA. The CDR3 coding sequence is TGTGCCAGCAGCACAAGACAGGGGGCAGGGACAGATACGCAGTATTTT. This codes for CASSTRQGAGTDTQYF. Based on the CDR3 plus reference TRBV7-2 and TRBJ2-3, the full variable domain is GAGVSQSPSNKVTEKGKDVELRCDPISGHTALYWYRQSLGQGLEFLIYFQGNSAPDKSGLPSDRFSAERTGGSVSTLTIQRTQQEDSAVYLCASSTRQGAGTDTQYFGPGTRLTVL.

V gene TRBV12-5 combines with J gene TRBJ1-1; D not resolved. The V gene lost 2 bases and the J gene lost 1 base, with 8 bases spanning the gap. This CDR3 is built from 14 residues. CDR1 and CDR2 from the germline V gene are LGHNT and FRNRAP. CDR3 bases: TGTGCTAGTGGTTTGTACGGCGGGAACACTGAAGCTTTCTTT. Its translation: CASGLYGGNTEAFF.

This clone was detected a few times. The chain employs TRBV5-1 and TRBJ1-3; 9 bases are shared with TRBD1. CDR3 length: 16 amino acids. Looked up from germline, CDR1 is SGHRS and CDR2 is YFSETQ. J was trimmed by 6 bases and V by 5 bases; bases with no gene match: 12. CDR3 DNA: TGCGCCAGCAGTGTGACAGGGGGTTCTCTGGAAAACACCATATATTTT. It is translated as CASSVTGGSLENTIYF.

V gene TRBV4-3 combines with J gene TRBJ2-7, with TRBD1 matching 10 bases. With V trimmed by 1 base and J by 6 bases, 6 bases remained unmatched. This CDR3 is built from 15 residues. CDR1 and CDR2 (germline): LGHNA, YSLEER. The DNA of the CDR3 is TGCGCCAGCAGCCAAGTAACCGGGACAGGGGTCGAGCAGTACTTC. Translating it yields CASSQVTGTGVEQYF.

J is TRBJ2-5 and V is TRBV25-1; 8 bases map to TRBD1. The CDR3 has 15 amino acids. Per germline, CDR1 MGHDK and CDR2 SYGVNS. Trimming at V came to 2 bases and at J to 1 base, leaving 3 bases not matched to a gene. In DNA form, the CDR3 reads TGTGCCAGCAGTGAACCTGGGACAGGCCAAGAGACCCAGTACTTC. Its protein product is CASSEPGTGQETQYF.

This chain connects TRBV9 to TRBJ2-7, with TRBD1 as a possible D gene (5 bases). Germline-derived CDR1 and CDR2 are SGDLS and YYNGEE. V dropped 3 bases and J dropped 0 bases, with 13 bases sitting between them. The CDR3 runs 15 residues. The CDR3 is CASSAGQVFSYEQYF. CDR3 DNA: TGTGCCAGCAGCGCAGGGCAGGTTTTCTCCTACGAGCAGTACTTC.

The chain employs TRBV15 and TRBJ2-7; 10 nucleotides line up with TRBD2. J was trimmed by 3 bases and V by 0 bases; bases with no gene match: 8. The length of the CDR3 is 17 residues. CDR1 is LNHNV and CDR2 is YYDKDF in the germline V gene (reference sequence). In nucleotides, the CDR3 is TGTGCCACCAGCAGAGATCGACTAGCGGGTTCCCACTACGAGCAGTACTTC. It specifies CATSRDRLAGSHYEQYF. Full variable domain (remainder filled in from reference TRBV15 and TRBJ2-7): DAMVIQNPRYQVTQFGKPVTLSCSQTLNHNVMYWYQQKSSQAPKLLFHYYDKDFNNEADTPDNFQSRRPNTSFCFLDIRSPGLGDTAMYLCATSRDRLAGSHYEQYFGPGTRLTVT.

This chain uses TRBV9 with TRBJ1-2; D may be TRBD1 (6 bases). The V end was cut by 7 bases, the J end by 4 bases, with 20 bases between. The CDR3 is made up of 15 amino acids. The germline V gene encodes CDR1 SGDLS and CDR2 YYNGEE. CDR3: CASERGQGLSYGYTF. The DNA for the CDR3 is TGTGCCAGCGAGAGGGGACAAGGACTTAGCTATGGCTACACCTTC.

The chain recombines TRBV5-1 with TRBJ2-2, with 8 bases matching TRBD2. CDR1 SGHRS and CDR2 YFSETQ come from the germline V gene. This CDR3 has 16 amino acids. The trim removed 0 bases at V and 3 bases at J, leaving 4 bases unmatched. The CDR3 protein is CASSLEAGADTGELFF. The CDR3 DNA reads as TGCGCCAGCAGCTTGGAAGCGGGGGCCGACACCGGGGAGCTGTTTTTT.

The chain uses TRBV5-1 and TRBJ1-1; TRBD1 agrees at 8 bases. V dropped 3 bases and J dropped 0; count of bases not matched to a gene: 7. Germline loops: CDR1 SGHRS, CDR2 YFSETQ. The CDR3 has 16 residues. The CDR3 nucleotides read TGCGCCAGCAGCTCGACAGGGGACGGGATGAACACTGAAGCTTTCTTT. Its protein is CASSSTGDGMNTEAFF.

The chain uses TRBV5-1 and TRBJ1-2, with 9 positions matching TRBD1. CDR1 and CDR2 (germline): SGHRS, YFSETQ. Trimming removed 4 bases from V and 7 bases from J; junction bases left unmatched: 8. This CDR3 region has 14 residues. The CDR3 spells CASSPGTGYGGYTF. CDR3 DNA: TGCGCCAGCAGCCCCGGGACAGGGTACGGTGGCTACACCTTC.

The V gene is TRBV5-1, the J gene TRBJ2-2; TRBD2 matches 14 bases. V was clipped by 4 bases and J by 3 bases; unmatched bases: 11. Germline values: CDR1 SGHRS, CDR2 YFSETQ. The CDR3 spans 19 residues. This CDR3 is CASSGGTSGGPRHTGELFF. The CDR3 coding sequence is TGCGCCAGCAGCGGTGGGACTAGCGGGGGACCTCGTCACACCGGGGAGCTGTTTTTT.

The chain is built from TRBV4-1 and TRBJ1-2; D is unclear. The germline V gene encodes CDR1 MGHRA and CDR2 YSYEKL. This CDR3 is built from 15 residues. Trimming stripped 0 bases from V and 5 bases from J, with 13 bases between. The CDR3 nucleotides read TGCGCCAGCAGCCAAGAAGCGGGCCAGACGTATGGCTACACCTTC. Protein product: CASSQEAGQTYGYTF.

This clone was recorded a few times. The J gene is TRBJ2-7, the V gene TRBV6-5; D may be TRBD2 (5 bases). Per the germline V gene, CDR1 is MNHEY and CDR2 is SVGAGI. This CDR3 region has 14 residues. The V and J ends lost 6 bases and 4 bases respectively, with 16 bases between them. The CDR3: CASSRTRRVYEQYF. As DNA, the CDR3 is TGTGCCAGCAGCAGGACCCGGCGGGTATACGAGCAGTACTTC.

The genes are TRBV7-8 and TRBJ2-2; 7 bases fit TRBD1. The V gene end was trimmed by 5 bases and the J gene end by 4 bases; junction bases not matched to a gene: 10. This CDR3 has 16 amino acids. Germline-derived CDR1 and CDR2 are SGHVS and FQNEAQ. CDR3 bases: TGTGCCAGCAGCGCGAGACAGGGAGATGGCACCGGGGAGCTGTTTTTT. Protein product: CASSARQGDGTGELFF.

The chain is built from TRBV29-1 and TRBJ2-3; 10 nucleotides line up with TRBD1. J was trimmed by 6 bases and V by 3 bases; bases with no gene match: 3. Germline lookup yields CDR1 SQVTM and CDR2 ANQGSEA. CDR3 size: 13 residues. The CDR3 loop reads CSVDGTGVDTQYF. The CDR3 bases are TGCAGCGTTGACGGGACAGGGGTGGATACGCAGTATTTT.